Below, 24 T cell receptor beta chains from the same sample are listed, as sequenced in a study of T cell responses to AZD1222 COVID-19 vaccine. Data came from immunoSEQ multiplex PCR; TCRdb stores just in-frame clones and leaves some out. This sample yields 130,000 or so clones, of which roughly nine tenths are seen a single time; about 6% belongs to the top ten. The sequencing used peripheral blood, collected on day 0 of AZD1222 vaccination. These receptors originate from an adult in good health.

Worth noting for this clone: Other DNA sequences in the sample encode the same CDR3. The chain uses TRBV6-1 and TRBJ1-5, with D unresolved. Trimming pared 2 bases from V and 7 bases from J, leaving 3 bases between. This CDR3 is 11 amino acids long. From germline, CDR1 is MNHNS and CDR2 SASEGT. CDR3 DNA sequence: TGTGCCAGCAGTGAAAACCAGCCCCAGCATTTT. Its protein product is CASSENQPQHF.

The chain uses TRBV9 and TRBJ2-1; 10 bases fit TRBD2. Germline V gene sequence: CDR1 SGDLS, CDR2 YYNGEE. The CDR3 has 20 amino acids. The J segment lost 4 bases and the V segment lost 0 bases, leaving 16 bases of the junction unmatched. CDR3 DNA: TGTGCCAGCAGCGTAGGAGGGAAAATTAGCGGGGGGCACACTTACAATGAGCAGTTCTTC. Translating gives CASSVGGKISGGHTYNEQFF.

The V call is TRBV15, the J call TRBJ2-1; no clear D gene. Trimming took 3 bases from V and 7 from J, leaving 22 bases between them. This CDR3 region has 17 residues. Germline V lookup: CDR1 LNHNV, CDR2 YYDKDF (reference sequence). CDR3 loop: CATSSGKKLTIWNEQFF. DNA of the CDR3: TGTGCCACCAGCAGTGGGAAAAAACTGACAATCTGGAATGAGCAGTTCTTC.

This chain joins TRBV30 and TRBJ2-1; D is undetermined. Trimming shortened V by 1 base and J by 8 bases, and 9 bases separated the two germline ends. The CDR3 is made up of 12 amino acids. Germline CDR1 is GTSNPN and CDR2 is SVGIG (reference sequence). CDR3 sequence: CAWSGGEHEQFF. As DNA, the CDR3 is TGTGCCTGGAGTGGGGGTGAACATGAGCAGTTCTTC. The whole variable domain, filled in from reference TRBV30 and TRBJ2-1, reads SQTIHQWPATLVQPVGSPLSLECTVEGTSNPNLYWYRQAAGRGLQLLFYSVGIGQISSEVPQNLSASRPQDRQFILSSKKLLLSDSGFYLCAWSGGEHEQFFGPGTRLTVL.

The chain couples TRBV2 to TRBJ2-1; 9 nucleotides match TRBD1. CDR3 length equals 14 residues. CDR1 is SNHLY and CDR2 is FYNNEI in the germline V gene. The trim removed 7 bases at V and 5 bases at J, leaving 6 bases unmatched. Written as DNA, the CDR3 is TGTGCCAGCAATCTACAGGGGGCGCACAATGAGCAGTTCTTC. It is translated as CASNLQGAHNEQFF.

The rearrangement links TRBV19 to TRBJ1-3; perhaps TRBD1 as D (6 bases). The CDR3 runs to 16 residues. Germline V gene lookup returns CDR1 LNHDA and CDR2 SQIVND (reference sequence). Trimming removed 4 bases from V and 5 bases from J, with 18 bases in between. The DNA for the CDR3 is TGTGCCAGTAGTACTGAGGCCAGGGGAGGTCGAAACACCATATATTTT. It specifies CASSTEARGGRNTIYF.

The rearrangement links TRBV7-9 to TRBJ1-1, with a tentative D call TRBD1 (6 bases). Trimming pared 4 bases from V and 1 base from J, leaving 16 bases between. Germline lookup yields CDR1 SEHNR and CDR2 FQNEAQ (reference sequence). The CDR3 runs 16 residues. The CDR3 DNA sequence: TGTGCCAGCAGCTCCCCGGGGGCTCACGGGAACACTGAAGCTTTCTTT. Translation gives CASSSPGAHGNTEAFF. The complete variable domain, with remaining parts taken from reference TRBV7-9 and TRBJ1-1, reads DTGVSQNPRHKITKRGQNVTFRCDPISEHNRLYWYRQTLGQGPEFLTYFQNEAQLEKSRLLSDRFSAERPKGSFSTLEIQRTEQGDSAMYLCASSSPGAHGNTEAFFGQGTRLTVV.

V gene TRBV3-1 (or the pseudogene TRBV3-2) combines with J gene TRBJ1-2; 8 nucleotides line up with TRBD1. The CDR3 totals 13 residues. CDR1 LGHDT and CDR2 YNNKEL come from the germline V gene (reference sequence). V gave up 4 bases and J gave up 8 bases; unmatched junction bases: 6. CDR3 bases: TGTGCCAGCAGCCTGACAGGGGAGCTCGGCTACACCTTC. This translates into CASSLTGELGYTF.

CDR3 loop: CASSLDSRGGRGEQFF. CDR3 bases: TGTGCCAGCAGCTTAGATTCCCGGGGGGGCCGCGGTGAGCAGTTCTTC. This rearrangement joins TRBV11-3 to TRBJ2-1; TRBD2 matches 8 bases. The ends lost 0 bases at V and 9 bases at J; junction bases unmatched: 10. The CDR3 loop spans 16 amino acids. Germline-derived CDR1 and CDR2 are SGHNT and YENEEA.

V gene TRBV24-1 combines with J gene TRBJ2-5; TRBD1 matches at 11 bases. Germline values: CDR1 KGHDR, CDR2 SFDVKD. J gave up 3 bases and V 3 bases, and 5 bases lay outside the gene matches. The CDR3 totals 16 residues. In DNA, the CDR3 is TGTGCCACCAGTGATCCCCGGACAGGGGGCGAAGAGACCCAGTACTTC. Translated, it gives CATSDPRTGGEETQYF.

The chain is built from TRBV19 and TRBJ1-5; TRBD1 might be the D (5 bases). This CDR3 contains 16 residues. The germline V gene encodes CDR1 LNHDA and CDR2 SQIVND (reference sequence). Trimming took 3 bases from V and 5 from J, leaving 17 bases between them. The CDR3 protein is CASSISASPGDQPQHF. The DNA of the CDR3 is TGTGCCAGTAGTATTTCGGCTAGCCCGGGGGATCAGCCCCAGCATTTT.

The chain links TRBV6-5 to TRBJ1-2; D possibly corresponds to TRBD1 (6 bases). The CDR3 length is 11 residues. V lost 9 bases to trimming and J lost 4 bases, with 9 bases between them. Germline V gene sequence: CDR1 MNHEY, CDR2 SVGAGI. The CDR3 nucleotides read TGTGCCAGTCAACAGGGCTATGGCTACACCTTC. Protein: CASQQGYGYTF.

This rearrangement joins TRBV7-6 to TRBJ2-7; no firm D call. Germline V gene lookup returns CDR1 SGHVS and CDR2 FNYEAQ. The V end lost 5 bases, the J end lost 2 bases, and 16 bases lay between the germline ends. The CDR3 runs 15 residues. The CDR3 sequence is CASSLGEDRTYEQYF. Here the CDR3 DNA reads TGTGCCAGCAGCCTCGGAGAGGACCGTACCTACGAGCAGTACTTC.

This chain joins TRBV6-1 and TRBJ2-1; a weak D match, TRBD2 (5 bases). The CDR3 is 12 residues long. Germline V gene data show CDR1 as MNHNS and CDR2 as SASEGT. The V gene lost 2 bases and the J gene lost 10 bases, with 9 bases spanning the gap. The CDR3 region has the DNA TGTGCCAGCAGTGAAAGAGGGTACGAGCAGTTCTTC. This translates into CASSERGYEQFF.

The rearrangement uses TRBV29-1 and TRBJ1-1; D gene unclear. V lost 3 bases and J lost 0, with 8 bases in between. The CDR3 runs to 13 residues. CDR1 SQVTM and CDR2 ANQGSEA come from the germline V gene. Here the CDR3 DNA reads TGCAGCGTTGATGCCGGGGTGAACACTGAAGCTTTCTTT. This encodes CSVDAGVNTEAFF. Together with reference TRBV29-1 and TRBJ1-1, the CDR3 gives the full variable domain: SAVISQKPSRDICQRGTSLTIQCQVDSQVTMMFWYRQQPGQSLTLIATANQGSEATYESGFVIDKFPISRPNLTFSTLTVSNMSPEDSSIYLCSVDAGVNTEAFFGQGTRLTVV.

The rearrangement joins TRBV6-1 to TRBJ1-6; D is unresolved. V gave up 8 bases and J gave up 11 bases, with 16 bases separating them. CDR3 length equals 13 residues. Per germline, CDR1 MNHNS and CDR2 SASEGT. The CDR3 region has the DNA TGTGCCAGCTATTTAGGCCAACACACACCCCTCCACTTT. Protein product: CASYLGQHTPLHF.

The CDR3 sequence is CASSFRQGGQPQHF. The CDR3 DNA reads as TGTGCCAGTAGTTTTCGACAGGGAGGTCAGCCCCAGCATTTT. The V and J genes are TRBV19 and TRBJ1-5, with TRBD1 identical over 7 bases. CDR1 LNHDA and CDR2 SQIVND come from the germline V gene (reference sequence). This CDR3 has 14 amino acids. The ends lost 5 bases at V and 6 bases at J; junction bases unmatched: 7. Variable domain in full (rest from reference TRBV19 and TRBJ1-5): DGGITQSPKYLFRKEGQNVTLSCEQNLNHDAMYWYRQDPGQGLRLIYYSQIVNDFQKGDIAEGYSVSREKKESFPLTVTSAQKNPTAFYLCASSFRQGGQPQHFGDGTRLSIL.

The chain carries TRBV5-6 and TRBJ1-6; D is unclear. Trimming stripped 4 bases from V and 10 bases from J, with 12 bases between. The germline V gene encodes CDR1 SGHDT and CDR2 YYEEEE. The CDR3 covers 13 residues. The CDR3 DNA reads as TGTGCCAGCAGCCTTACTTGGTACTCACCCCTCCACTTT. This sequence encodes CASSLTWYSPLHF.

The V and J genes are TRBV7-9 and TRBJ2-1; D is perhaps TRBD2 (6 bases). The CDR3 has 17 amino acids. Trimming removed 4 bases from V and 0 bases from J, with 16 bases in between. Germline V gives CDR1 SEHNR, CDR2 FQNEAQ (reference sequence). The CDR3 reads CASSSRGGASSYNEQFF. The CDR3 DNA reads TGTGCCAGCAGCTCCCGTGGAGGGGCCAGCTCCTACAATGAGCAGTTCTTC.

The chain links TRBV30 to TRBJ1-5; D call uncertain. The ends were cut back, 1 base at V and 4 bases at J, with 5 bases in the middle. This CDR3 has 12 residues. The germline CDR1 and CDR2 sequences are GTSNPN and SVGIG (reference sequence). The CDR3 DNA follows: TGTGCCTGGAGTGAAGGGAATCAGCCCCAGCATTTT. This sequence encodes CAWSEGNQPQHF.

In this sample, this clone turned up a few times. CDR3 DNA: TGTGCCAGCAGCTACAACAAAGGGTCGGGAGAGACCCAGTACTTC. This gives the protein CASSYNKGSGETQYF. This chain connects TRBV7-2 to TRBJ2-5; D ambiguous. The CDR3 is 15 amino acids. From germline, CDR1 is SGHTA and CDR2 FQGNSA. V lost 4 bases, J lost 4 bases, and 16 bases lay in between.

There are a few counts of this clone. The chain couples TRBV5-6 to TRBJ2-7; tentatively, D is TRBD2 (6 bases). In germline, CDR1 is SGHDT, CDR2 YYEEEE. V was shortened by 0 bases and J by 2 bases, with 9 bases between the two germline ends. The CDR3 consists of 14 residues. CDR3 coding DNA: TGTGCCAGCAGCTTGGCCCCGGGGGCCTACGAGCAGTACTTC. Translation: CASSLAPGAYEQYF.

The chain employs TRBV4-3 and TRBJ1-2; 7 nucleotides match TRBD1. The CDR3 has 16 residues. CDR1 and CDR2 (germline): LGHNA, YSLEER. Trimming took 3 bases from V and 4 from J; bases not matched to a gene: 11. CDR3 sequence reads: CASSQAPGQNSYGYTF. In DNA, the CDR3 is TGCGCCAGCAGCCAGGCCCCGGGACAGAACTCCTATGGCTACACCTTC.

The J gene is TRBJ1-4, the V gene TRBV19, with a tentative D call TRBD1 (5 bases). CDR3 size: 17 residues. Germline-derived CDR1 and CDR2 are LNHDA and SQIVND (reference sequence). The ends were cut back, 9 bases at V and 0 bases at J, with 20 bases in the middle. The chain's CDR3 is CASRKPGTQATNEKLFF. CDR3 DNA: TGTGCCAGCCGAAAGCCCGGGACCCAGGCAACTAATGAAAAACTGTTTTTT.